The 23 T cell receptor beta chains in this list originate from one sample, sequenced in a study of early T cells in non-severe SARS-CoV-2 infection. MiXCR was run by TCRdb on the 5' RACE reads, yielding one entry per CDR3 protein. This table holds 15,000 to 20,000 distinct CDR3 sequences, roughly 6.1% found once. The sequencing sample was made of whole blood. The receptors shown here come from an adult who was a healthcare worker with PCR-confirmed SARS-CoV-2 infection or an uninfected control (not recorded which).

This clonotype is medium-sized in the sample. V and J are TRBV20-1 and TRBJ1-1, with D possibly matching TRBD1 (5 bases). The length of the CDR3 is 14 residues. Trimming shortened V by 0 bases and J by 5 bases, and 13 bases separated the two germline ends. Per the germline V gene, CDR1 is DFQATT and CDR2 is SNEGSKA (reference sequence). The CDR3: CSARDKGRVTEAFF. In DNA form, the CDR3 reads TGCAGTGCTAGAGATAAGGGCAGGGTAACTGAAGCTTTCTTT.

This clonotype was observed at least ten times. The chain combines TRBV7-9 with TRBJ2-3; TRBD1 aligns across 7 bases. J gave up 4 bases and V 11 bases, and 3 bases lay outside the gene matches. The CDR3 is made up of 11 amino acids. Germline V lookup: CDR1 SEHNR, CDR2 FQNEAQ (reference sequence). The CDR3 DNA is TGTGCCGGGGACAGATCAGATACGCAGTATTTT. Translation: CAGDRSDTQYF.

Many counts were recorded for this clonotype. CDR3 loop: CSVDSNEQFF. DNA for the CDR3: TGCAGCGTGGATAGCAATGAGCAGTTCTTC. This rearrangement joins TRBV29-1 to TRBJ2-1; unclear D gene. The germline gives CDR1 SQVTM, CDR2 ANQGSEA. V lost 6 bases and J 6 bases, leaving 6 bases between the germline ends. CDR3 length equals 10 residues.

This clonotype was observed a few times. The chain recombines TRBV15 with TRBJ2-5; tentatively, D is TRBD2 (6 bases). V dropped 4 bases and J dropped 5 bases, with 11 bases sitting between them. Germline CDR1 is LNHNV and CDR2 is YYDKDF (reference sequence). The CDR3 loop spans 13 amino acids. The CDR3 sequence is CATSTTAGETQYF. The CDR3 bases are TGTGCCACCAGCACCACCGCGGGGGAGACCCAGTACTTC.

This clonotype has at least ten counts. The gene calls are TRBV20-1 and TRBJ2-7, with D uncertain. The germline V gene has CDR1 DFQATT and CDR2 SNEGSKA (reference sequence). The CDR3 runs to 11 residues. V dropped 4 bases and J dropped 6 bases, with 10 bases sitting between them. The DNA of the CDR3 is TGCAGTGCTACGCCCCTTGTCGAGCAGTACTTC. It is translated as CSATPLVEQYF.

This clonotype is labeled as medium-sized. The J gene is TRBJ2-1, the V gene TRBV29-1; 7 bases fit TRBD2. The CDR3 runs to 13 residues. V lost 7 bases to trimming and J lost 2 bases; unmatched junction nucleotides: 5. CDR1 is SQVTM, CDR2 ANQGSEA, per germline. The CDR3 DNA reads as TGCAGCGCAGGGACTATAGCCTACAATGAGCAGTTCTTC. Amino acid sequence: CSAGTIAYNEQFF.

Many counts were recorded for this clonotype. The J gene is TRBJ1-5, the V gene TRBV12-3 or TRBV12-4; 10 bases align to TRBD1. Trimming removed 11 bases from V and 2 bases from J; junction bases left unmatched: 12. CDR3 length: 16 amino acids. CDR3 DNA: TGTGCCTCGACCGGGACAGGGGTAGGAGGCAATCAGCCCCAGCATTTT. Translated: CASTGTGVGGNQPQHF.

The sample holds many counts of this clonotype. This chain joins TRBV4-1 and TRBJ2-3; tentatively, D is TRBD2 (6 bases). Germline CDR1 reads MGHRA; CDR2 reads YSYEKL. With 3 bases removed from V and 4 bases from J, the gap between germline ends came to 17 bases. This CDR3 has 16 residues. CDR3 coding DNA: TGCGCCAGCAGCCACCCGACCGGGAGAGGGGCAGATACGCAGTATTTT. The encoded protein is CASSHPTGRGADTQYF.

By sample fraction, this clonotype is medium-sized. The J gene is TRBJ2-1, the V gene TRBV19, with 8 nucleotides matching TRBD2. This CDR3 is 15 amino acids long. Germline-derived CDR1 and CDR2 are LNHDA and SQIVND (reference sequence). V was clipped by 5 bases and J by 0 bases; unmatched bases: 3. In nucleotides, the CDR3 is TGTGCCAGTAGTTGGCTAGCGGGCTCCTACAATGAGCAGTTCTTC. Amino acids: CASSWLAGSYNEQFF.

This clonotype was found many times. The V and J genes are TRBV27 and TRBJ2-7; 12 nucleotides line up with TRBD2. The CDR3 runs to 15 residues. V lost 8 bases, J lost 4 bases, and 9 bases stayed unmatched. The germline V gene encodes CDR1 MNHEY and CDR2 SMNVEV (reference sequence). CDR3 coding DNA: TGTGCCAGCTCCCCGTATGGACTAGCGGGATACGAGCAGTACTTC. Protein sequence: CASSPYGLAGYEQYF.

This clonotype is medium-sized within its sample. The rearrangement links TRBV29-1 to TRBJ2-7; TRBD2 matches 16 bases. Germline V gene sequence: CDR1 SQVTM, CDR2 ANQGSEA. The CDR3 runs 14 residues. J was trimmed by 2 bases and V by 7 bases; bases with no gene match: 2. The CDR3 is CSGGTSGRAYEQYF. As DNA, the CDR3 is TGCAGCGGAGGGACTAGCGGGAGGGCCTACGAGCAGTACTTC.

The J gene is TRBJ2-1, the V gene TRBV28; 10 bases agree with TRBD2. The V gene end was trimmed by 5 bases and the J gene end by 4 bases; junction bases not matched to a gene: 5. Germline assignment: CDR1 MDHEN and CDR2 SYDVKM. This CDR3 spans 15 amino acids. The CDR3 region is CASSPSGRSYNEQFF. In DNA, the CDR3 is TGTGCCAGCAGTCCTAGCGGGAGATCTTACAATGAGCAGTTCTTC.

This clonotype was seen ten or more times. V gene TRBV12-3 or TRBV12-4 combines with J gene TRBJ2-1; the D gene is possibly TRBD1 (5 bases). V was shortened by 6 bases and J by 5 bases, with 14 bases between the two germline ends. This CDR3 comprises 14 residues. The CDR3 sequence is CASSYYDSNNEQFF. CDR3 DNA: TGTGCCAGCAGCTATTACGACAGCAACAATGAGCAGTTCTTC.

For this clonotype: A single base separates this from a much larger clone, so it may be a read error. CDR3 nucleotides: TGTGCCAGCAGTCTTCAGGGTAACATTCAGTACTTC. Its protein is CASSLQGNIQYF. V gene TRBV12-3 or TRBV12-4 combines with J gene TRBJ2-4; perhaps TRBD1 as D (5 bases). The CDR3 spans 12 residues. With 5 bases removed from V and 7 bases from J, the gap between germline ends came to 9 bases.

The J gene is TRBJ2-7, the V gene TRBV24-1; no reliable D call. Germline CDR1 is KGHDR and CDR2 is SFDVKD. This CDR3 contains 13 residues. Trimming left V 0 bases short and J 7 bases short, with 9 bases between. In nucleotides, the CDR3 is TGTGCCACCAGTGATTTGCGAGGTGGGGAGCAGTACTTC. Protein product: CATSDLRGGEQYF.

This chain connects TRBV28 to TRBJ2-2; D may be TRBD2 (5 bases). The CDR3 covers 17 residues. Germline CDR1 is MDHEN and CDR2 is SYDVKM. V was cut by 4 bases and J by 3 bases, with 18 bases left in between. CDR3 residues: CASSSGLGARDTGELFF. CDR3 coding DNA: TGTGCCAGCAGTTCCGGACTCGGCGCGAGGGACACCGGGGAGCTGTTTTTT.

This clonotype was counted at least ten times. The V gene is TRBV20-1, the J gene TRBJ2-7, with 14 bases lining up with TRBD2. The length of the CDR3 is 15 residues. V lost 4 bases to trimming and J lost 4 bases; unmatched junction nucleotides: 6. Germline CDR1 is DFQATT and CDR2 is SNEGSKA (reference sequence). For the CDR3, the DNA is TGCAGTGCTACCGGGACTAGCGGGAGTAGTTACGAGCAGTACTTC. Translated, it gives CSATGTSGSSYEQYF.

This clonotype appeared many times. V usage is TRBV7-9 and J usage is TRBJ2-5; D is perhaps TRBD2 (5 bases). CDR1 SEHNR and CDR2 FQNEAQ come from the germline V gene (reference sequence). The CDR3 extends over 14 amino acids. Trimming left V 0 bases short and J 3 bases short, with 8 bases between. CDR3 DNA sequence: TGTGCCAGCAGCTTAGCTTACGGGGAAGAGACCCAGTACTTC. The encoded protein is CASSLAYGEETQYF.

This clonotype has more than one count but fewer than ten. In DNA, the CDR3 is TGTGCCAGCAGACGGACAGTAAACGAGCAGTACTTC. It codes for CASRRTVNEQYF. The chain links TRBV2 to TRBJ2-7, with D tentatively TRBD1 (6 bases). The CDR3 length is 12 residues. CDR1 SNHLY and CDR2 FYNNEI come from the germline V gene. V gave up 6 bases and J gave up 5 bases, with 11 bases separating them.

This clonotype was seen ten or more times. The chain links TRBV7-9 to TRBJ2-4; the match to TRBD2 covers 9 bases. The CDR3 length is 14 residues. Germline V lookup: CDR1 SEHNR, CDR2 FQNEAQ (reference sequence). The V segment lost 6 bases and the J segment 6 bases; nucleotides outside the gene matches: 6. The CDR3 region is CASSRGGEINIQYF. The CDR3 bases are TGTGCCAGCAGTCGCGGGGGGGAGATAAACATTCAGTACTTC.

This clonotype was recorded at least ten times. V gene TRBV29-1 combines with J gene TRBJ2-3, with D perhaps matching TRBD2 (5 bases). The germline V gene has CDR1 SQVTM and CDR2 ANQGSEA. This CDR3 has 13 amino acids. V lost 4 bases, J lost 1 base, and 9 bases lay in between. CDR3 loop: CSVAQRRTDTQYF. Here the CDR3 DNA reads TGCAGCGTTGCCCAGCGGCGCACAGATACGCAGTATTTT.

This clonotype was seen only a few times. The rearrangement uses TRBV7-9 and TRBJ2-3; 14 bases align to TRBD2. CDR3 size: 16 residues. V lost 5 bases and J lost 8; bases outside the gene matches: 9. The germline CDR1 and CDR2 sequences are SEHNR and FQNEAQ (reference sequence). CDR3 in DNA: TGTGCCAGCAGCCCAGAGGGACTAGCGGGAGAAGGTACGCAGTATTTT. This gives the protein CASSPEGLAGEGTQYF.

This clonotype has a count of ten or more. The chain joins TRBV7-6 to TRBJ1-1; 7 bases map to TRBD1. Germline-derived CDR1 and CDR2 are SGHVS and FNYEAQ. V lost 0 bases, J lost 7 bases, and 11 bases stayed unmatched. CDR3 size: 16 residues. The CDR3 here is CASSLAVNEGANEAFF. In nucleotides, the CDR3 is TGTGCCAGCAGCTTAGCCGTGAATGAGGGGGCGAATGAAGCTTTCTTT. Together with reference TRBV7-6 and TRBJ1-1, the CDR3 gives the full variable domain: GAGVSQSPRYKVTKRGQDVALRCDPISGHVSLYWYRQALGQGPEFLTYFNYEAQQDKSGLPNDRFSAERPEGSISTLTIQRTEQRDSAMYRCASSLAVNEGANEAFFGQGTRLTVV.